This T cell receptor (beta chain) was recorded in a study of Tregs in tolerant kidney transplant recipients. Findings and limits, study-wide: Biological reproducibility was not directly addressed in this study. The small number of patients limits these findings pending further validation.

Measured with immunoSEQ multiplex PCR; TCRdb has only the in-frame clones, and not every one. The sample carries roughly 120,000 clones, about 91% recorded once. V shed 3 bases and J shed 4 bases, with 11 bases lying between them. Germline V gene data show CDR1 as SQVTM and CDR2 as ANQGSEA. The CDR3 runs 13 residues. Notes on this clone: What it binds is not known.

Thawed PBMCs were FACS-sorted into unstimulated CD4+CD25+CD127- regulatory T cells, CD4+CD25- non-regulatory cells, CD4 and CD8 cells. The sample was CD4+ T cells from blood. This clonotype was obtained from a human donor in good health. The chain links TRBV29-1 to TRBJ2-3; no definite D call. The CDR3 nucleotides are TGCAGCGTTGAGACCATATTGCCAGATACGCAGTATTTT. Translation: CSVETILPDTQYF.